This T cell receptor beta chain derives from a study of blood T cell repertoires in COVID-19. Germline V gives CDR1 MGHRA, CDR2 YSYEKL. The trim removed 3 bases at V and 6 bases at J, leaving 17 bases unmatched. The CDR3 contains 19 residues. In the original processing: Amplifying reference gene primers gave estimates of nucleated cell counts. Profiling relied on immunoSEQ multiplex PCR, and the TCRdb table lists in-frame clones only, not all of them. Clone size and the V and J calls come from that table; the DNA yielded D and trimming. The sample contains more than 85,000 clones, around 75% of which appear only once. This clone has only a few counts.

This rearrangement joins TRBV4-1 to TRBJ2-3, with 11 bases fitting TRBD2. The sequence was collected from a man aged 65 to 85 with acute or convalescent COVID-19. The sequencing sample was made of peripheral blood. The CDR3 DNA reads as TGCGCCAGCAGCCATCGCCTTTCTGGCCTAGCGGGAGGTCGCGATACGCAGTATTTT. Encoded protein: CASSHRLSGLAGGRDTQYF.